The clone carrying this T cell receptor beta chain has a count of ten or more. From germline, CDR1 is SGHRS and CDR2 YFSETQ. The CDR3 sequence is 13 residues long. Trimming took off 0 bases at V and 0 bases at J, with 4 bases between the two ends. TCRdb fed the 5' RACE reads into MiXCR, producing one record per CDR3 protein. This sample has about 49,000 distinct CDR3 sequences, with roughly 8.3% found just once. Stated time point: longitudinal time-point 3. The data belong to a study of neurological immune-mediated disorders. The source is a woman between 40 and 50 years old in good health. The rearrangement links TRBV5-1 to TRBJ2-7; D not certain. The sequenced material came from PBMCs. The CDR3 protein is CASSLDPSYEQYF. CDR3 DNA sequence: TGCGCCAGCAGCTTGGATCCCTCCTACGAGCAGTACTTC.